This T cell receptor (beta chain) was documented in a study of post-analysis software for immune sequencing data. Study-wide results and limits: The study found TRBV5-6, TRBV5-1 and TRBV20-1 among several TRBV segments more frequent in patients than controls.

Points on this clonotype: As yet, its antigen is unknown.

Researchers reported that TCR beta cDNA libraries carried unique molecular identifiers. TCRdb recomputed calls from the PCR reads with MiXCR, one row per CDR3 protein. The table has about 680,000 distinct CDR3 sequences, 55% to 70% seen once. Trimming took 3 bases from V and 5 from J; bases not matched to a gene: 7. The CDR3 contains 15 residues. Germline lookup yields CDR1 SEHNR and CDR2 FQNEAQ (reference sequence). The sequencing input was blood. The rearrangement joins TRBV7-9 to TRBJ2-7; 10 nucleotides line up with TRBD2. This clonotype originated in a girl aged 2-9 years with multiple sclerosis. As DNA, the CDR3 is TGTGCCAGCAGCTTTCCTAGCGGGAGTAAGGACGAGCAGTACTTC. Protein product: CASSFPSGSKDEQYF.